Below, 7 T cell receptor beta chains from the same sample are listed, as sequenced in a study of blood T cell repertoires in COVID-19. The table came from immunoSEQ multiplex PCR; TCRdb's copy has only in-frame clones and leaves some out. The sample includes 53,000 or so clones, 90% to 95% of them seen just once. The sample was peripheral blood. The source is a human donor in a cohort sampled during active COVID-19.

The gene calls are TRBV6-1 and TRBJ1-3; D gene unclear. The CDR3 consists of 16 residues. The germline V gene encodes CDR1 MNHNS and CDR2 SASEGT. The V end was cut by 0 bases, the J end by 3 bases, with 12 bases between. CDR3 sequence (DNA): TGTGCCAGCAGTGAAGCCTCGGGAGGGAATGGAAACACCATATATTTT. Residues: CASSEASGGNGNTIYF.

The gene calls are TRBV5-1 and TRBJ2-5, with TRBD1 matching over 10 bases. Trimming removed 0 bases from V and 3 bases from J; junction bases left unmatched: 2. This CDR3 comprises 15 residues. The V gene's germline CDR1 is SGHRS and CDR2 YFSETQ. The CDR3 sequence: CASSLDGTGEETQYF. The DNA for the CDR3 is TGCGCCAGCAGCTTGGATGGGACAGGGGAAGAGACCCAGTACTTC. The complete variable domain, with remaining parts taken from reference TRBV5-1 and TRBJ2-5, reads KAGVTQTPRYLIKTRGQQVTLSCSPISGHRSVSWYQQTPGQGLQFLFEYFSETQRNKGNFPGRFSGRQFSNSRSEMNVSTLELGDSALYLCASSLDGTGEETQYFGPGTRLLVL.

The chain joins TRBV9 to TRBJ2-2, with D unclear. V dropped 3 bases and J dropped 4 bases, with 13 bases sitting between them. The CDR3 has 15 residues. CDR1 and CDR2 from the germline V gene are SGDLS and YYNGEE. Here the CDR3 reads CASSGILPSTGELFF. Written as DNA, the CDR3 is TGTGCCAGCAGCGGCATCCTCCCTAGCACCGGGGAGCTGTTTTTT. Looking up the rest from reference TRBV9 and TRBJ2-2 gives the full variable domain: DSGVTQTPKHLITATGQRVTLRCSPRSGDLSVYWYQQSLDQGLQFLIQYYNGEERAKGNILERFSAQQFPDLHSELNLSSLELGDSALYFCASSGILPSTGELFFGEGSRLTVL.

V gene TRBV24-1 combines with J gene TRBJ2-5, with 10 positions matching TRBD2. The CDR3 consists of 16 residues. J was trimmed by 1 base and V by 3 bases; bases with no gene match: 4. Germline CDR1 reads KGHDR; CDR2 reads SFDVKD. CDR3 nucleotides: TGTGCCACCAGTGATCGGACTAGCGGAACCCAAGAGACCCAGTACTTC. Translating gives CATSDRTSGTQETQYF.

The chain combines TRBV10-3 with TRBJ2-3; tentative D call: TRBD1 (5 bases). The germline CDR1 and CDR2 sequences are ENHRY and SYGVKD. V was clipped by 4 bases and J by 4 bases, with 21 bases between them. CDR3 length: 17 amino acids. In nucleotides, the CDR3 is TGTGCCATCAGTGTTAACGAAGGGGCCCCCGGGCCAGATACGCAGTATTTT. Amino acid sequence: CAISVNEGAPGPDTQYF.

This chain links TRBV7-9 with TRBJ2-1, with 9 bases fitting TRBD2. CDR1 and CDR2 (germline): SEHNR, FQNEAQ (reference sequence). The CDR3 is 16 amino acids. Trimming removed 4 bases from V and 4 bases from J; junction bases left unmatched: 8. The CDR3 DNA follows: TGTGCCAGCAGCTACCAGACTAGCGGATTATACAATGAGCAGTTCTTC. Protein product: CASSYQTSGLYNEQFF.

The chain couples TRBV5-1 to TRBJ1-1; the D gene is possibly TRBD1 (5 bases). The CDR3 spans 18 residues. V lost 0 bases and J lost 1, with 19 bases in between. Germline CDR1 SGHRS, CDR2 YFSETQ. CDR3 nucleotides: TGCGCCAGCAGCTTGGCCGGGACGGGGGAGGTTCCGAACACTGAAGCTTTCTTT. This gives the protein CASSLAGTGEVPNTEAFF.